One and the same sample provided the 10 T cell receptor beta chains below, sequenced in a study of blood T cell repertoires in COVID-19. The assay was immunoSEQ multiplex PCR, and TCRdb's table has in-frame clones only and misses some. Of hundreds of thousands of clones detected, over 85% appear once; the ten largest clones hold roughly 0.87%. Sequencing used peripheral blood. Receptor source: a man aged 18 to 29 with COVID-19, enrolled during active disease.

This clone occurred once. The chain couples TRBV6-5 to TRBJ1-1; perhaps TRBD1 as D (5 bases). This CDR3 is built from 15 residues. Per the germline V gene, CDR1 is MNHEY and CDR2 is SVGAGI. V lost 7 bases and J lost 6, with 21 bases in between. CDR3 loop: CASTPNGGMGAEAFF. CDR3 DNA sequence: TGTGCCAGCACCCCCAACGGGGGAATGGGCGCTGAAGCTTTCTTT.

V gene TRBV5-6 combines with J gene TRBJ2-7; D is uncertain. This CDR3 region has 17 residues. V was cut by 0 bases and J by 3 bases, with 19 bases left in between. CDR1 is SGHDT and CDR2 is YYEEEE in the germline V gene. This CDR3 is CASSLGALQNYYYEQYF. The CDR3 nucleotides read TGTGCCAGCAGCTTGGGCGCCCTTCAGAACTACTACTACGAGCAGTACTTC.

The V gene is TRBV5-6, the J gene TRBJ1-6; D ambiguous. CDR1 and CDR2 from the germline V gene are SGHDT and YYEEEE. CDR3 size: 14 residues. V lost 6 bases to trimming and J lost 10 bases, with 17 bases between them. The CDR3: CASTRGGIVSPLHF. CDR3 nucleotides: TGTGCCAGCACGCGGGGAGGAATTGTATCACCCCTCCACTTT.

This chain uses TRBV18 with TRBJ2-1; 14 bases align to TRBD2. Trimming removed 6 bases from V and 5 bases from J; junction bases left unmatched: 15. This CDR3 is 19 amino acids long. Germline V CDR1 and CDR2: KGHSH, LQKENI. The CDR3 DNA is TGTGCCAGCTCCCAAACCGGGACTAGCGGGAGTAGGGGAAACAATGAGCAGTTCTTC. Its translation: CASSQTGTSGSRGNNEQFF.

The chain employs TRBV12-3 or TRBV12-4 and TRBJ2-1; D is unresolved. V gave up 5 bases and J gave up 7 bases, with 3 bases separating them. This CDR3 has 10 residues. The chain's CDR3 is CASSRNEQFF. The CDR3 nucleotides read TGTGCCAGCAGTCGGAATGAGCAGTTCTTC.

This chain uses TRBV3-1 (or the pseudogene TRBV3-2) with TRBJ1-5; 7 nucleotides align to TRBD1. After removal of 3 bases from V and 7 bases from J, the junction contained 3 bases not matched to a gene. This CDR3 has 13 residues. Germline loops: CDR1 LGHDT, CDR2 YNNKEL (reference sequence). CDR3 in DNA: TGTGCCAGCAGCCAGACAGGGTACCAGCCCCAGCATTTT. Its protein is CASSQTGYQPQHF.

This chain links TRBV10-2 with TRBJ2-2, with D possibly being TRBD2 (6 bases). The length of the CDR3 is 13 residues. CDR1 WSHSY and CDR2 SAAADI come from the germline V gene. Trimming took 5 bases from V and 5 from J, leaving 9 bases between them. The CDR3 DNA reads TGCGCCAGCAGTCCGGGAGAGACCGGGGAGCTGTTTTTT. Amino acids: CASSPGETGELFF.

CDR3 protein: CASSPQGTRKDTQYF. The CDR3 DNA sequence: TGTGCCAGCAGCCCTCAAGGGACTAGAAAAGATACGCAGTATTTT. The gene calls are TRBV9 and TRBJ2-3; 8 bases are a match to TRBD2. In germline, CDR1 is SGDLS, CDR2 YYNGEE. The CDR3 covers 15 residues. V shed 4 bases, J shed 5 bases, and the junction held 9 bases outside the gene matches.

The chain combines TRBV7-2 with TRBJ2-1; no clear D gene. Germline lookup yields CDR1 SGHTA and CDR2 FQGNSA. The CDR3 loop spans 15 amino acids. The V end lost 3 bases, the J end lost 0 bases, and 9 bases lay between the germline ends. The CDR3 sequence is CASSFVSDSYNEQFF. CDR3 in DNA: TGTGCCAGCAGCTTTGTCAGCGACTCCTACAATGAGCAGTTCTTC.

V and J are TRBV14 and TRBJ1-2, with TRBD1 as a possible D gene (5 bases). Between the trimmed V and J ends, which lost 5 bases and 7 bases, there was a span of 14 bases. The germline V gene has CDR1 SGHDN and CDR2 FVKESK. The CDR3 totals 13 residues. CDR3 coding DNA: TGTGCCAGCAGCGGTGGGGGGAGAAGTGGCTACACCTTC. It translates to CASSGGGRSGYTF.